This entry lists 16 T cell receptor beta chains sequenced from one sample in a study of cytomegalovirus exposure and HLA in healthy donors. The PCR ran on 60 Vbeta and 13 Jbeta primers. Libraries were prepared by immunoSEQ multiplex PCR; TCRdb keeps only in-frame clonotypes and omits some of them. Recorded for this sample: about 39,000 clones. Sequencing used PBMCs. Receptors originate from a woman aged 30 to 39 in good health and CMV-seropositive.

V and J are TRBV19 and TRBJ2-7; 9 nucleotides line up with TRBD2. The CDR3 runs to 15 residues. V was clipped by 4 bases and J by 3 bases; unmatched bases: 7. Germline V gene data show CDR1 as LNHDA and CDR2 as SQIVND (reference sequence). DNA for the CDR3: TGTGCCAGTAGTAACCAAGCGGGGGGAGACTACGAGCAGTACTTC. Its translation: CASSNQAGGDYEQYF.

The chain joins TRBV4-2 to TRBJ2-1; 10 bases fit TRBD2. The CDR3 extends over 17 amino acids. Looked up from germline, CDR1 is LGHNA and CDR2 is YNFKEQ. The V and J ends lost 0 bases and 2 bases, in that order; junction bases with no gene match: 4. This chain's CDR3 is CASSQDGTSGAYNEQFF. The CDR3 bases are TGTGCCAGCAGCCAAGATGGTACTAGCGGGGCCTACAATGAGCAGTTCTTC.

The CDR3 region has the DNA TGTGCCAGCAGTCCCTTGGACAGGCCCTACGAGCAGTACTTC. This gives the protein CASSPLDRPYEQYF. This chain uses TRBV28 with TRBJ2-7; TRBD1 agrees at 7 bases. This CDR3 spans 14 amino acids. CDR1 is MDHEN, CDR2 SYDVKM, per germline. J gave up 2 bases and V 5 bases, and 6 bases lay outside the gene matches.

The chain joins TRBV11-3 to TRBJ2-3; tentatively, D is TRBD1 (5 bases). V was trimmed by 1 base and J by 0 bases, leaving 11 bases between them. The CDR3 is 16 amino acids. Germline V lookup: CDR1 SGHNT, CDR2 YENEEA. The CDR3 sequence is CASSLGRQLSTDTQYF. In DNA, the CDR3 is TGTGCCAGCAGCTTAGGGCGACAGTTAAGCACAGATACGCAGTATTTT.

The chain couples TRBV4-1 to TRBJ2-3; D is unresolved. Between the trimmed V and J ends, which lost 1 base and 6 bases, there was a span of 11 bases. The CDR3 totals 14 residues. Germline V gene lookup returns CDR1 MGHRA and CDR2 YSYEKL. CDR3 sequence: CASSQVRVADTQYF. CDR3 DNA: TGCGCCAGCAGCCAAGTACGGGTGGCGGATACGCAGTATTTT.

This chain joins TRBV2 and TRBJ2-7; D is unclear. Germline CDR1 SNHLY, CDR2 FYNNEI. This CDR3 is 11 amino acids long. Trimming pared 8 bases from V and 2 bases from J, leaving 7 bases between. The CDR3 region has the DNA TGTGCCAGCCTAGACGCCTACGAGCAGTACTTC. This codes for CASLDAYEQYF.

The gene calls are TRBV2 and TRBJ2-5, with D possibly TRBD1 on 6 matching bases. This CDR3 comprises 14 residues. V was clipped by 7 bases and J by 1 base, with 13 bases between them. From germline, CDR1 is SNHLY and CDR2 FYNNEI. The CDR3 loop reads CASTRQAVQETQYF. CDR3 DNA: TGTGCCAGCACAAGACAGGCGGTCCAAGAGACCCAGTACTTC.

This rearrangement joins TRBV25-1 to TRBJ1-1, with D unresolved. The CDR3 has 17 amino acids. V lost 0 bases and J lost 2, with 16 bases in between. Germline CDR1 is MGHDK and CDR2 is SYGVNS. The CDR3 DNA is TGTGCCAGCAGTGAATATCACCCCCGGACGGGAAACACTGAAGCTTTCTTT. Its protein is CASSEYHPRTGNTEAFF.

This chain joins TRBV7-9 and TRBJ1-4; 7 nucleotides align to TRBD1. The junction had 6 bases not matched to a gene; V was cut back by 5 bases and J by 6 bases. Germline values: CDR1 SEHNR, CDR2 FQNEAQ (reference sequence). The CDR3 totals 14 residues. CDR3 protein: CASSRTQGDEKLFF. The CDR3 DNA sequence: TGTGCCAGCAGCCGGACTCAGGGGGATGAAAAACTGTTTTTT.

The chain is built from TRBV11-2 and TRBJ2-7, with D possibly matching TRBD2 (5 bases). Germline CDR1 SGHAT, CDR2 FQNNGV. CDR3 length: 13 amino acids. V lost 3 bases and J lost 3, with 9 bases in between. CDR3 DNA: TGTGCCAGCAGCTTTGAGGGAAGCTACGAGCAGTACTTC. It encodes CASSFEGSYEQYF. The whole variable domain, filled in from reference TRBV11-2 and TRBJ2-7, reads EAGVAQSPRYKIIEKRQSVAFWCNPISGHATLYWYQQILGQGPKLLIQFQNNGVVDDSQLPKDRFSAERLKGVDSTLKIQPAKLEDSAVYLCASSFEGSYEQYFGPGTRLTVT.

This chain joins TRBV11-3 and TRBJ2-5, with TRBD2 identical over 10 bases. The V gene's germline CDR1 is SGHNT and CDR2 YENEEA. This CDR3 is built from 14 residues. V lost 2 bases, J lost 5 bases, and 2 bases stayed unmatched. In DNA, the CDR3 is TGTGCCAGCAGCTTAAGCGGGGGGGAGGAGACCCAGTACTTC. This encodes CASSLSGGEETQYF. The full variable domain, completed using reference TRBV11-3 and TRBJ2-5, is EAGVVQSPRYKIIEKKQPVAFWCNPISGHNTLYWYLQNLGQGPELLIRYENEEAVDDSQLPKDRFSAERLKGVDSTLKIQPAELGDSAVYLCASSLSGGEETQYFGPGTRLLVL.

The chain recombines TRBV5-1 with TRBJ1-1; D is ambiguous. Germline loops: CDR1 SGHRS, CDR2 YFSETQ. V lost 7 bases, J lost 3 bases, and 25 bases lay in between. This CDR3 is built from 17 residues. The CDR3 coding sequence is TGCGCCAGCTCTTATAGCCTCCGGGAGTTAGCGGACACTGAAGCTTTCTTT. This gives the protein CASSYSLRELADTEAFF.

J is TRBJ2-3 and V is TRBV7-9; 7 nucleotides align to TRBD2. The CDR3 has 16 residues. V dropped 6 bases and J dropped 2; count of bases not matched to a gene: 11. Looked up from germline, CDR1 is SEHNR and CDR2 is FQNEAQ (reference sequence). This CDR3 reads CASSPLWSGVTDTQYF. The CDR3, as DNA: TGTGCCAGCAGTCCCCTGTGGAGCGGGGTCACAGATACGCAGTATTTT.

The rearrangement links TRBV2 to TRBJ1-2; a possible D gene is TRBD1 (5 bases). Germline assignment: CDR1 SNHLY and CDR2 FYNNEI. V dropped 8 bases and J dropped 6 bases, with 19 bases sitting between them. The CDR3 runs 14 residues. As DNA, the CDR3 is TGTGCCAGCCTTCCGTGGGGCACGGGTCATGGCTACACCTTC. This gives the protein CASLPWGTGHGYTF. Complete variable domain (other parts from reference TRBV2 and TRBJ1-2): EPEVTQTPSHQVTQMGQEVILRCVPISNHLYFYWYRQILGQKVEFLVSFYNNEISEKSEIFDDQFSVERPDGSNFTLKIRSTKLEDSAMYFCASLPWGTGHGYTFGSGTRLTVV.

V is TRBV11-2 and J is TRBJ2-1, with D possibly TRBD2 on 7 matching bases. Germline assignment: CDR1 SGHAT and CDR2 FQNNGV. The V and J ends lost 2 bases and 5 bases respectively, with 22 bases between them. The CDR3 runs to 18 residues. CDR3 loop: CASSLLRGEAGADNEQFF. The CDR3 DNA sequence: TGTGCCAGCAGCTTACTGAGGGGGGAGGCGGGGGCGGACAATGAGCAGTTCTTC.

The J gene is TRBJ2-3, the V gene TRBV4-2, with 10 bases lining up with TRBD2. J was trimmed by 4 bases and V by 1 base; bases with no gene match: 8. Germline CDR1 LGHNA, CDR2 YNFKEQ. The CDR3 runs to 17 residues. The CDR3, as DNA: TGTGCCAGCAGCCAAGTCAGAGAAGCGGGGGGGCCAGATACGCAGTATTTT. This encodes CASSQVREAGGPDTQYF.